The clone carrying this T cell receptor beta chain was seen once. The antigen remains undetermined. The data are from a study of identifying expanded T cells in peripheral blood. Findings and limits, study-wide: Approximately two-week clone count variance significantly increased as total template count grew. About 1.2 clones differed between technical replicates, versus about 17 and 20 over time.

TCRdb's copy holds only in-frame clones and misses some; the assay was immunoSEQ multiplex PCR. The data contain approximately 140,000 clones, 86% of them singletons. V lost 7 bases, J lost 6 bases, and 5 bases stayed unmatched. This CDR3 comprises 13 residues. Germline CDR1 is LNHDA and CDR2 is SQIVND (reference sequence). V usage is TRBV19 and J usage is TRBJ2-3; 9 bases fit TRBD2. The sequenced sample was blood. The sequence was collected from a person aged 18 to 75 in good health. This CDR3 is CASKKREADTQYF. The CDR3 DNA sequence: TGTGCCAGTAAGAAGCGGGAGGCCGATACGCAGTATTTT.